The next 25 T cell receptor beta chains were all read from a single sample in a study of identical twins' blood T cells. Using its own MiXCR run on the 5' RACE reads, TCRdb lists one record per CDR3 protein. The sample carries fewer than 450,000 distinct CDR3 sequences, about 28% recorded once. The sequenced sample was PBMCs. Receptor source: a woman aged 18 to 55 in good health.

The rearrangement uses TRBV20-1 and TRBJ2-7; D remains ambiguous. V lost 1 base to trimming and J lost 6 bases, with 13 bases between them. The CDR3 covers 13 residues. Germline V gene lookup returns CDR1 DFQATT and CDR2 SNEGSKA (reference sequence). CDR3 DNA: TGCAGTGCTAGAGCTCCCTTTTGGGGCGAGCAGTACTTC. It encodes CSARAPFWGEQYF.

A few counts support this clonotype. The V and J genes are TRBV20-1 and TRBJ2-3; 8 nucleotides match TRBD2. The length of the CDR3 is 15 residues. V lost 0 bases, J lost 4 bases, and 6 bases stayed unmatched. In germline, CDR1 is DFQATT, CDR2 SNEGSKA (reference sequence). CDR3 region: CSARDRTSLADTQYF. CDR3 in DNA: TGCAGTGCTAGAGATAGGACTAGCTTGGCAGATACGCAGTATTTT.

This clonotype was observed a few times. The rearrangement links TRBV6-6 to TRBJ2-6; D remains unclear. Trimming cost V 4 bases and J 0 bases, with 7 bases left between them. The CDR3 contains 15 residues. The germline CDR1 and CDR2 sequences are MNHNY and SVGAGI (reference sequence). The CDR3 sequence: CASSFGTSGANVLTF. For the CDR3, the DNA is TGTGCCAGCAGTTTCGGCACCTCTGGGGCCAACGTCCTGACTTTC.

This clonotype showed up many times. The chain combines TRBV5-1 with TRBJ2-3; 8 nucleotides agree with TRBD1. This CDR3 contains 14 residues. The V gene's germline CDR1 is SGHRS and CDR2 YFSETQ. V shed 2 bases and J 4 bases; nucleotides not matched to a gene: 3. The CDR3 reads CASSLGQGADTQYF. The CDR3 coding sequence is TGCGCCAGCAGCTTAGGACAGGGAGCAGATACGCAGTATTTT.

This clonotype was seen many times. The chain carries TRBV3-1 and TRBJ1-1; the D gene is possibly TRBD1 (6 bases). The CDR3 spans 16 residues. V lost 0 bases and J lost 6, with 17 bases in between. Per germline, CDR1 LGHDT and CDR2 YNNKEL (reference sequence). The CDR3 region has the DNA TGTGCCAGCAGCCAAGATTGGAGGGGGACGGGCGCTGAAGCTTTCTTT. Protein sequence: CASSQDWRGTGAEAFF.

This clonotype was seen a handful of times. Sequence at one end of the junction differs from germline and may be a read error. V is TRBV7-7 and J is TRBJ2-7, with a tentative D call TRBD1 (6 bases). The CDR3 spans 14 residues. Germline CDR1 and CDR2: SSHAT and FNYEAQ (reference sequence). CDR3 sequence reads: CASSLAQGPYEQYF. The CDR3 DNA is TGTGCTAGCAGCTTAGCGCAGGGGCCCTACGAGCAGTACTTC.

This clonotype was counted between two and nine times. This chain links TRBV7-2 with TRBJ2-7; 10 nucleotides match TRBD2. After removal of 2 bases from V and 0 bases from J, the junction contained 4 bases not matched to a gene. There are 16 residues in the CDR3. Germline V gene lookup returns CDR1 SGHTA and CDR2 FQGNSA. CDR3 DNA: TGTGCCAGCAGCTTATCTAGCGGGAGTTACTCCTACGAGCAGTACTTC. It codes for CASSLSSGSYSYEQYF.

This clonotype was detected a few times. The CDR3 region is CASSLLAVPYNEQFF. The CDR3 DNA reads TGTGCCAGCAGCCTCCTAGCGGTCCCCTACAATGAGCAGTTCTTC. V is TRBV9 and J is TRBJ2-1, with 7 bases that match TRBD2. With 4 bases clipped from V and 2 bases from J, the junction kept 6 bases outside the gene matches. The CDR3 extends over 15 amino acids. Looked up from germline, CDR1 is SGDLS and CDR2 is YYNGEE.

Turning to this clonotype: Likely a read error: the CDR3 ends without its conserved phenylalanine or tryptophan. The chain links TRBV6-1 to TRBJ1-2; D gene ambiguous. With 2 bases removed from V and 5 bases from J, the gap between germline ends came to 15 bases. This CDR3 is 15 amino acids long. Germline V lookup: CDR1 MNHNS, CDR2 SASEGT. In nucleotides, the CDR3 is TGTGCCAGCAGTGAAAATTTCGAGGGCCGGTATGGCTACACCCTC. Its protein product is CASSENFEGRYGYTL.

J is TRBJ1-5 and V is TRBV19, with TRBD1 as a possible D gene (5 bases). The V gene's germline CDR1 is LNHDA and CDR2 SQIVND (reference sequence). The CDR3 is 16 residues long. V gave up 3 bases and J gave up 4 bases, with 16 bases separating them. The chain's CDR3 is CASSMPEKTANQPQHF. The CDR3 region has the DNA TGTGCCAGTAGTATGCCCGAAAAGACAGCTAATCAGCCCCAGCATTTT.

This clonotype was seen more than once but under ten times. The rearrangement uses TRBV20-1 and TRBJ1-2; 9 bases line up with TRBD1. CDR1 and CDR2 from the germline V gene are DFQATT and SNEGSKA (reference sequence). This CDR3 is 14 amino acids long. Trimming took 3 bases from V and 4 from J; bases not matched to a gene: 6. The CDR3 DNA sequence: TGCAGTGCTAGTCCCGGGACAGGGATCTATGGCTACACCTTC. Its protein product is CSASPGTGIYGYTF.

The CDR3 region has the DNA TGCAGTGCGCCCCTCCGACAGGGTTGGGACTATGGCTACACCTTC. As protein: CSAPLRQGWDYGYTF. The chain has TRBV20-1 and TRBJ1-2, with 7 bases that match TRBD1. CDR3 size: 15 residues. Germline V gene lookup returns CDR1 DFQATT and CDR2 SNEGSKA (reference sequence). V shed 6 bases and J 3 bases; nucleotides not matched to a gene: 13.

The genes are TRBV9 and TRBJ1-1, with D unresolved. Germline V gene data show CDR1 as SGDLS and CDR2 as YYNGEE. V was trimmed by 0 bases and J by 3 bases, leaving 12 bases between them. The CDR3 length is 15 residues. CDR3 amino acids: CASSVDPGQDTEAFF. DNA of the CDR3: TGTGCCAGCAGCGTAGATCCGGGTCAGGACACTGAAGCTTTCTTT.

This chain uses TRBV29-1 with TRBJ2-5; D is undetermined. CDR1 and CDR2 from the germline V gene are SQVTM and ANQGSEA. The CDR3 sequence is 13 residues long. V lost 5 bases to trimming and J lost 3 bases, with 13 bases between them. CDR3 loop: CSVTRSAKETQYF. The CDR3 region has the DNA TGCAGCGTTACGAGGTCAGCTAAAGAGACCCAGTACTTC.

The chain carries TRBV4-1 and TRBJ1-3, with D unclear. Germline CDR1 reads MGHRA; CDR2 reads YSYEKL. This CDR3 region has 16 residues. Deletions cut 0 bases from V and 0 bases from J, with 9 bases between. The CDR3 loop is CASSQETFSSGNTIYF. The CDR3 DNA reads TGCGCCAGCAGCCAAGAGACTTTTAGCTCTGGAAACACCATATATTTT.

The chain joins TRBV29-1 to TRBJ1-2, with D possibly TRBD1 on 6 matching bases. V lost 8 bases to trimming and J lost 5 bases, with 21 bases between them. The CDR3 length is 14 residues. The germline gives CDR1 SQVTM, CDR2 ANQGSEA. The CDR3 DNA reads as TGCAGCATGCCATCAGTGGACAGCTTGTATGGCTACACCTTC. This translates into CSMPSVDSLYGYTF.

This clonotype was picked up a small number of times. The rearrangement links TRBV2 to TRBJ1-5, with D possibly matching TRBD1 (6 bases). V was shortened by 8 bases and J by 3 bases, with 17 bases between the two germline ends. This CDR3 spans 15 amino acids. Germline CDR1 reads SNHLY; CDR2 reads FYNNEI. The CDR3 reads CASSEGGSPNQPQHF. CDR3 in DNA: TGTGCCAGCTCCGAGGGGGGGAGTCCCAATCAGCCCCAGCATTTT.

The rearrangement joins TRBV5-6 to TRBJ2-3; D is undetermined. Germline CDR1 reads SGHDT; CDR2 reads YYEEEE. The CDR3 runs 13 residues. The V end was cut by 5 bases, the J end by 2 bases, with 9 bases between. CDR3 in amino acids: CASRHQPTDTQYF. CDR3 nucleotide sequence: TGTGCCAGCAGGCACCAGCCCACAGATACGCAGTATTTT.

Turning to this clonotype: The junction and the germline gene differ at one end; a read error may be behind it. The V call is TRBV11-2, the J call TRBJ1-1; D is undetermined. This CDR3 spans 15 amino acids. CDR1 is SGHAT and CDR2 is FQNNGV in the germline V gene. The CDR3 here is CTSSLTRVTNTEAFF. In DNA, the CDR3 is TGTACCAGCAGCTTGACAAGGGTGACGAACACTGAAGCTTTCTTT.

This clonotype has just a few counts. The rearrangement links TRBV10-3 to TRBJ1-1, with D unclear. Germline values: CDR1 ENHRY, CDR2 SYGVKD. The CDR3 is 12 residues long. Trimming took 3 bases from V and 4 from J, leaving 6 bases between them. The CDR3 bases are TGTGCCATCAGTGACATGAGCACTGAAGCTTTCTTT. It is translated as CAISDMSTEAFF.

This clonotype was detected only a few times. This sequence joins TRBV15 and TRBJ1-1; 7 positions agree with TRBD1. The V gene end was trimmed by 2 bases and the J gene end by 6 bases; junction bases not matched to a gene: 3. This CDR3 contains 13 residues. Germline loops: CDR1 LNHNV, CDR2 YYDKDF (reference sequence). CDR3: CATSRNRGAEAFF. DNA of the CDR3: TGTGCCACCAGCAGAAACAGGGGCGCTGAAGCTTTCTTT.

In regard to this clonotype: The junction and the germline gene differ at one end; a read error may be behind it. The rearrangement uses TRBV5-1 and TRBJ1-5; no firm D call. In germline, CDR1 is SGHRS, CDR2 YFSETQ. This CDR3 contains 13 residues. The CDR3 bases are TGCGTCAGCAGGCTAGATGTGCTCGAGCCCCAGCATTTT. Amino acid sequence: CVSRLDVLEPQHF.

J is TRBJ2-1 and V is TRBV19, with 7 nucleotides matching TRBD1. The V gene's germline CDR1 is LNHDA and CDR2 SQIVND (reference sequence). This CDR3 is built from 14 residues. V lost 3 bases to trimming and J lost 4 bases; unmatched junction nucleotides: 3. The CDR3 reads CASSIGTVYNEQFF. CDR3 bases: TGTGCCAGTAGTATCGGGACAGTGTACAATGAGCAGTTCTTC.

The table lists this clonotype with many counts. The junction differs from germline at one of its ends, possibly a read error. The J gene is TRBJ2-3, the V gene TRBV9; no clear D. CDR1 and CDR2 from the germline V gene are SGDLS and YYNGEE. The CDR3 loop spans 11 amino acids. The CDR3 nucleotides read TGTGCCAGCAGTGTAGGGGATACGCAGTATTTT. Its protein product is CASSVGDTQYF.

This clonotype appeared a few times. The chain links TRBV29-1 to TRBJ1-1; D call uncertain. The V gene's germline CDR1 is SQVTM and CDR2 ANQGSEA. CDR3 length: 13 amino acids. Trimming took off 5 bases at V and 0 bases at J, with 10 bases between the two ends. CDR3 sequence reads: CSVLVGMNTEAFF. The DNA for the CDR3 is TGCAGCGTTTTGGTAGGGATGAACACTGAAGCTTTCTTT.